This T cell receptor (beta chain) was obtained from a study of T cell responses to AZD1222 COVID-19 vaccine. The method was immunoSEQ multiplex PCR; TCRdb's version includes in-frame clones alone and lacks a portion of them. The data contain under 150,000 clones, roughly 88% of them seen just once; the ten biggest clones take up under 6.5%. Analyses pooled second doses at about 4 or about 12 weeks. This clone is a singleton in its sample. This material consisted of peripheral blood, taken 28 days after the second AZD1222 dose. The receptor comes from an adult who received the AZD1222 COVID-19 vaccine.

The CDR3 nucleotides read TGTGCCAGCAGTGATAGAGGACAGGGTATACATTCACCCCTCCACTTT. Translated: CASSDRGQGIHSPLHF. V gene TRBV25-1 combines with J gene TRBJ1-6; 8 nucleotides line up with TRBD1. Germline V gene lookup returns CDR1 MGHDK and CDR2 SYGVNS. The ends lost 3 bases at V and 8 bases at J; junction bases unmatched: 9. The CDR3 extends over 16 amino acids. Full variable domain (remainder filled in from reference TRBV25-1 and TRBJ1-6): EADIYQTPRYLVIGTGKKITLECSQTMGHDKMYWYQQDPGMELHLIHYSYGVNSTEKGDLSSESTVSRIRTEHFPLTLESARPSHTSQYLCASSDRGQGIHSPLHFGNGTRLTVT.